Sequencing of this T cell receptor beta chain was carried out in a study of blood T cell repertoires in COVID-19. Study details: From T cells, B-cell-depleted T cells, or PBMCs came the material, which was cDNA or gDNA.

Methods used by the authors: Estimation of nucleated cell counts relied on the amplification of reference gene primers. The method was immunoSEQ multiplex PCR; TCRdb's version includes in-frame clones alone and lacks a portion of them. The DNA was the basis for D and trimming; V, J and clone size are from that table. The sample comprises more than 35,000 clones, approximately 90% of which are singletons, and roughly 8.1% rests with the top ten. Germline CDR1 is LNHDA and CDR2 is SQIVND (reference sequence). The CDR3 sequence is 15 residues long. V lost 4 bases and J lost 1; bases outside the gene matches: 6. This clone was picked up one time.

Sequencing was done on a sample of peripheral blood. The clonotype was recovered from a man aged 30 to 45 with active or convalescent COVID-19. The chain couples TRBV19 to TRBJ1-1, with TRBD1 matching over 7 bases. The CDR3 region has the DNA TGTGCCAGTAGTACCCCGGACAGGTGGAACACTGAAGCTTTCTTT. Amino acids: CASSTPDRWNTEAFF.